What follows describes a single T cell receptor (beta chain). This same CDR3 is encoded by further DNA sequences in the sample. In the original analysis: Scientists estimated how many nucleated cells there were by amplifying reference gene primers. TCRdb's table, derived via immunoSEQ multiplex PCR, lists solely in-frame clones and lacks some. V and J calls and clone size are copied from that table; D and trimming were computed from the DNA. The data contain under 300,000 clones, 60% to 75% of them singletons. CDR1 KGHSH and CDR2 LQKENI come from the germline V gene. The ends were cut back, 6 bases at V and 0 bases at J, with 9 bases in the middle. The CDR3 spans 14 residues. These data are taken from a study of blood T cell repertoires in COVID-19. Study overall: There were acute and convalescent COVID-19 samples, and they came from the United States, Italy and Spain. PBMCs, B-cell-depleted T cells, or T cells provided the cDNA or gDNA that made up the material.

The chain couples TRBV18 to TRBJ1-3; a possible D gene is TRBD1 (6 bases). The receptor's source is a woman aged 80 or older with acute or convalescent COVID-19. Sample: peripheral blood. The CDR3 sequence: CASSPDSSGNTIYF. The CDR3 DNA reads as TGTGCCAGCTCGCCGGACAGCTCTGGAAACACCATATATTTT.